This T cell receptor beta chain was captured in a study of shared T cell receptors in the human thymus. TCRdb's table, derived via immunoSEQ multiplex PCR, lists solely in-frame clones and lacks some. The data hold about 710,000 clones, with approximately 89% observed a single time. The same sample was also used in a study of human thymus T cells. From that study: It was healthy Finnish infants having corrective surgery for congenital heart defects who were the donors. Corrective cardiac operations yielded the resected thymus tissue. Thymic and blood repertoires appeared to display a bias in their usage of V and J genes.

This sequence originates from a boy less than two years old with a congenital heart defect. The sample taken for sequencing was thymocytes.

CDR3 in DNA: TGTGCCAGCAGACGACGGGACAGGGTCTACGAGCAGTACTTC. This sequence encodes CASRRRDRVYEQYF. The genes are TRBV6-6 and TRBJ2-7; 9 bases are a match to TRBD1. The V and J ends lost 6 bases and 3 bases, in that order; junction bases with no gene match: 6. The germline V gene has CDR1 MNHNY and CDR2 SVGAGI (reference sequence). The CDR3 length is 14 residues.